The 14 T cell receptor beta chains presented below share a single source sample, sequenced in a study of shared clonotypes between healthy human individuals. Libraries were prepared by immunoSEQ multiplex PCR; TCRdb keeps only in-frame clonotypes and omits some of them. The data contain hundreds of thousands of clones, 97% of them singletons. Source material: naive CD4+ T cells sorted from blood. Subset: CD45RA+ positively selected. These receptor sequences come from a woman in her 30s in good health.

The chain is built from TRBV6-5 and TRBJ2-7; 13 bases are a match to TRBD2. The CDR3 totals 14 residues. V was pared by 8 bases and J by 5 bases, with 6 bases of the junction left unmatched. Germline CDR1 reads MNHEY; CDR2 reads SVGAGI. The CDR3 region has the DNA TGTGCCAGCCGAGGGACTAGCGGGATCCACGAGCAGTACTTC. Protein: CASRGTSGIHEQYF.

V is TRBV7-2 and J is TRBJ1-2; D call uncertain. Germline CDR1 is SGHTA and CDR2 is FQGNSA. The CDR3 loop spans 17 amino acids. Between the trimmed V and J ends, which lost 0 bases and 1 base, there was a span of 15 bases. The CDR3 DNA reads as TGTGCCAGCAGCTTAGCCTCTCGGAGTACCTATAACTATGGCTACACCTTC. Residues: CASSLASRSTYNYGYTF.

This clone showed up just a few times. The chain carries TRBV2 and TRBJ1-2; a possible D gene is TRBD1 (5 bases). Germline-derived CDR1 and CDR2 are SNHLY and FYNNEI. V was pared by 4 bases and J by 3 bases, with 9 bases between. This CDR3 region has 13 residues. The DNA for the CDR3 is TGTGCCAGCAGTGGAGGGGTCGACTATGGCTACACCTTC. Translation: CASSGGVDYGYTF.

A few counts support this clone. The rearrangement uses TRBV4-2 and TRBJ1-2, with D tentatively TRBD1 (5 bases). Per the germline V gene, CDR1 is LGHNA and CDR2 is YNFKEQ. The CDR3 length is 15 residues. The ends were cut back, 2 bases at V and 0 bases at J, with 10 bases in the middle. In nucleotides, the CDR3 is TGTGCCAGCAGCCAAATGACAGAAGCTAACTATGGCTACACCTTC. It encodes CASSQMTEANYGYTF.

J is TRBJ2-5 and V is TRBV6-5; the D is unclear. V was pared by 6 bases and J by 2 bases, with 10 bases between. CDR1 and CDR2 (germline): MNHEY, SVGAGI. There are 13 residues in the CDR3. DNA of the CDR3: TGTGCCAGCAGCCCCGTGGTACAAGAGACCCAGTACTTC. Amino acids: CASSPVVQETQYF.

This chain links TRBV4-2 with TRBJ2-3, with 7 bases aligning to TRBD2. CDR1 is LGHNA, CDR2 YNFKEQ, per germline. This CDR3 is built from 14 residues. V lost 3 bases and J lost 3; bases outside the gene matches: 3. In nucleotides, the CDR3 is TGTGCCAGCAGCCATACTAGCGAGACAGATACGCAGTATTTT. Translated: CASSHTSETDTQYF.

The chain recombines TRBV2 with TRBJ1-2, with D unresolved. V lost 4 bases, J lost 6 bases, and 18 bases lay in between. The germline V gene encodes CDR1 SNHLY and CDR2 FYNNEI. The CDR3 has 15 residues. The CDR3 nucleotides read TGTGCCAGCAGTGCTAACGGGGTTCGGAGTGATGGCTACACCTTC. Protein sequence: CASSANGVRSDGYTF. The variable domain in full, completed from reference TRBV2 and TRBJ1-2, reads EPEVTQTPSHQVTQMGQEVILRCVPISNHLYFYWYRQILGQKVEFLVSFYNNEISEKSEIFDDQFSVERPDGSNFTLKIRSTKLEDSAMYFCASSANGVRSDGYTFGSGTRLTVV.

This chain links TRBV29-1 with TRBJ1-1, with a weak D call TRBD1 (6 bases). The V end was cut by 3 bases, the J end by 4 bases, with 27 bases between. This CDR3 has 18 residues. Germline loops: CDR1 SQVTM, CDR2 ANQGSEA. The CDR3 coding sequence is TGCAGCGTTGATTCCGGGGGCCAACCCTGGGGGATGGGCACTGAAGCTTTCTTT. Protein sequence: CSVDSGGQPWGMGTEAFF.

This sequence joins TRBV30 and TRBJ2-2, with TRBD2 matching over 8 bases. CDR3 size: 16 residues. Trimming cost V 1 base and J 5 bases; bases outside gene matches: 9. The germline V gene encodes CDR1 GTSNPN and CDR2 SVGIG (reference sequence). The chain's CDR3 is CAWSGHPAGATGELFF. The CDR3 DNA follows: TGTGCCTGGAGTGGCCATCCAGCGGGGGCGACCGGGGAGCTGTTTTTT.

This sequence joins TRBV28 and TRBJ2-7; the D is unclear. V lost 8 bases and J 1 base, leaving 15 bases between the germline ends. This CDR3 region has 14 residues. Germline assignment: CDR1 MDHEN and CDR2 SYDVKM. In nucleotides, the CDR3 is TGTGCCAGCGTTAAGACCCGAGTTTCCTACGAGCAGTACTTC. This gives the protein CASVKTRVSYEQYF.

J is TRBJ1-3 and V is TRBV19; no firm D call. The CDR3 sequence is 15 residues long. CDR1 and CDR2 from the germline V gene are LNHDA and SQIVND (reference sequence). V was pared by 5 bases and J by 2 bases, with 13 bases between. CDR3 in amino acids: CASSPPAGAGNTIYF. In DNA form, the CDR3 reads TGTGCCAGTAGTCCCCCCGCCGGGGCTGGAAACACCATATATTTT. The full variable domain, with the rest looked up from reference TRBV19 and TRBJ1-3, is DGGITQSPKYLFRKEGQNVTLSCEQNLNHDAMYWYRQDPGQGLRLIYYSQIVNDFQKGDIAEGYSVSREKKESFPLTVTSAQKNPTAFYLCASSPPAGAGNTIYFGEGSWLTVV.

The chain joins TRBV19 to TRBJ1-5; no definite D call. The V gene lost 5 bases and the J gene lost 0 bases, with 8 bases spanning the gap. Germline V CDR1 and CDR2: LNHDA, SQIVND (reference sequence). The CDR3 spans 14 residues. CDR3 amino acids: CASSFGDSNQPQHF. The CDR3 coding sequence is TGTGCCAGTAGTTTCGGTGATAGCAATCAGCCCCAGCATTTT. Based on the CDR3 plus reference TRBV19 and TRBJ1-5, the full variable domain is DGGITQSPKYLFRKEGQNVTLSCEQNLNHDAMYWYRQDPGQGLRLIYYSQIVNDFQKGDIAEGYSVSREKKESFPLTVTSAQKNPTAFYLCASSFGDSNQPQHFGDGTRLSIL.

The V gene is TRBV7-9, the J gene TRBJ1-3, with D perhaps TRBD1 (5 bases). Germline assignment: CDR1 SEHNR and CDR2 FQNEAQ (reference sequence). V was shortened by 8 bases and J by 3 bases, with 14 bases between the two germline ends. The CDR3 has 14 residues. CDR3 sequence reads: CASSTQGDGNTIYF. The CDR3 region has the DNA TGTGCCAGCTCCACTCAGGGTGATGGAAACACCATATATTTT. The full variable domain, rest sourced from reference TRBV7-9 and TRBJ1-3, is DTGVSQNPRHKITKRGQNVTFRCDPISEHNRLYWYRQTLGQGPEFLTYFQNEAQLEKSRLLSDRFSAERPKGSFSTLEIQRTEQGDSAMYLCASSTQGDGNTIYFGEGSWLTVV.

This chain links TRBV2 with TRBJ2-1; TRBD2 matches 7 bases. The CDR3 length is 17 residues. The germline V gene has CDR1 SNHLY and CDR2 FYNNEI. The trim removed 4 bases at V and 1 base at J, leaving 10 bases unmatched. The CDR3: CASSGPGLPSSYNEQFF. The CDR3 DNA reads TGTGCCAGCAGTGGTCCGGGACTACCGAGTTCCTACAATGAGCAGTTCTTC.